The 21 T cell receptor beta chains below were found in one sample sequenced in a study of blood T cell repertoires in COVID-19. The table came from immunoSEQ multiplex PCR; TCRdb's copy has only in-frame clones and leaves some out. The table includes over 100,000 clones, around 90% detected once. Specimen: peripheral blood. The origin of the receptors is a man aged 45 to 65 with active or convalescent COVID-19.

This clone is a singleton in its sample. The genes are TRBV6-2 or TRBV6-3 and TRBJ2-5, with TRBD2 as a possible D gene (6 bases). The germline CDR1 and CDR2 sequences are MNHEY and SVGEGT. V lost 0 bases, J lost 5 bases, and 19 bases lay in between. The CDR3 loop spans 17 amino acids. The CDR3 loop reads CASSYSSGGDSGETQYF. The CDR3 DNA reads TGTGCCAGCAGTTACTCGTCCGGGGGTGACTCCGGGGAGACCCAGTACTTC.

The chain recombines TRBV6-5 with TRBJ2-7; 9 bases map to TRBD1. The germline gives CDR1 MNHEY, CDR2 SVGAGI. V lost 8 bases, J lost 3 bases, and 11 bases stayed unmatched. The CDR3 totals 15 residues. The CDR3, as DNA: TGTGCCAGCCGCGAGCCCGGGACAGGGCGCTACGAGCAGTACTTC. Translating it yields CASREPGTGRYEQYF.

The rearrangement uses TRBV6-4 and TRBJ1-2; the D gene is possibly TRBD1 (5 bases). This CDR3 region has 14 residues. The germline V gene encodes CDR1 MRHNA and CDR2 SNTAGT. Trimming stripped 3 bases from V and 4 bases from J, with 12 bases between. This CDR3 is CASSENTGSYGYTF. The CDR3 region has the DNA TGTGCCAGCAGTGAAAACACAGGATCCTATGGCTACACCTTC.

V usage is TRBV6-2 or TRBV6-3 and J usage is TRBJ1-2, with unresolved D. Trimming cost V 5 bases and J 6 bases, with 7 bases left between them. CDR3 length: 11 residues. Germline assignment: CDR1 MNHEY and CDR2 SVGEGT. In DNA form, the CDR3 reads TGTGCCAGCAGTCTTCGAGATGGCTACACCTTC. This translates into CASSLRDGYTF.

The chain uses TRBV3-1 (or the pseudogene TRBV3-2) and TRBJ2-2; TRBD1 matches 9 bases. V shed 0 bases and J 14 bases; nucleotides not matched to a gene: 4. The CDR3 extends over 13 amino acids. Germline CDR1 LGHDT, CDR2 YNNKEL (reference sequence). The CDR3 DNA is TGTGCCAGCAGCCAAGACACAGGGGGCTTCCTGTTTTTT. Encoded protein: CASSQDTGGFLFF.

This chain joins TRBV12-3 or TRBV12-4 and TRBJ2-1, with D perhaps TRBD1 (6 bases). This CDR3 has 12 residues. Trimming cost V 5 bases and J 6 bases, with 8 bases left between them. CDR3 protein: CASSTQGNEQFF. CDR3 nucleotide sequence: TGTGCCAGCAGTACACAGGGCAATGAGCAGTTCTTC.

The chain has TRBV27 and TRBJ2-1; 8 bases are a match to TRBD2. CDR1 MNHEY and CDR2 SMNVEV come from the germline V gene (reference sequence). V dropped 6 bases and J dropped 3; count of bases not matched to a gene: 10. The CDR3 loop spans 16 amino acids. The CDR3 spells CASSPGKRGSYNEQFF. The CDR3 nucleotides are TGTGCCAGCAGCCCAGGAAAGCGGGGGAGCTACAATGAGCAGTTCTTC.

This rearrangement joins TRBV19 to TRBJ1-5, with 8 bases identical to TRBD1. CDR3 length: 13 amino acids. Germline V gene lookup returns CDR1 LNHDA and CDR2 SQIVND (reference sequence). Trimming cost V 6 bases and J 6 bases; bases outside gene matches: 4. In DNA form, the CDR3 reads TGTGCCAGTAGCGGACAGGGAAGTCAGCCCCAGCATTTT. This translates into CASSGQGSQPQHF.

The rearrangement uses TRBV13 and TRBJ1-4, with D possibly matching TRBD1 (6 bases). Germline V CDR1 and CDR2: PRHDT, FYEKMQ (reference sequence). Trimming left V 0 bases short and J 0 bases short, with 17 bases between. CDR3 length: 19 residues. DNA for the CDR3: TGTGCCAGCAGCTTAGGAACCGGGACAAGGGCTGCAACTAATGAAAAACTGTTTTTT. Its translation: CASSLGTGTRAATNEKLFF.

CDR3 amino acids: CATSDPPGQAMNTGELFF. The CDR3 coding sequence is TGTGCCACCAGTGATCCCCCGGGACAGGCAATGAACACCGGGGAGCTGTTTTTT. This chain joins TRBV24-1 and TRBJ2-2; 8 positions match TRBD1. Germline CDR1 is KGHDR and CDR2 is SFDVKD. The CDR3 totals 18 residues. After removal of 3 bases from V and 1 base from J, the junction contained 9 bases not matched to a gene.

The DNA of the CDR3 is TGTGCCAGCAGCGCAGGCCCCGGGACAGGGGGCGAAGAGCAGTACGTC. Translation gives CASSAGPGTGGEEQYV. The rearrangement joins TRBV9 to TRBJ2-7, with 12 bases identical to TRBD1. The CDR3 totals 16 residues. CDR1 and CDR2 from the germline V gene are SGDLS and YYNGEE. J was trimmed by 7 bases and V by 3 bases; bases with no gene match: 11.

The chain combines TRBV12-3 or TRBV12-4 with TRBJ1-6; no definite D call. V lost 5 bases and J 7 bases, leaving 6 bases between the germline ends. The CDR3 spans 12 residues. Here the CDR3 reads CASSSRNSPLHF. Written as DNA, the CDR3 is TGTGCCAGCAGTAGCCGGAATTCACCCCTCCACTTT.

CDR3 in amino acids: CASSQEGGGYTF. The CDR3 DNA follows: TGTGCCAGCAGCCAAGAAGGGGGCGGCTACACCTTC. The V call is TRBV3-1 (or the pseudogene TRBV3-2), the J call TRBJ1-2; 7 positions match TRBD1. The CDR3 spans 12 residues. Unmatched junction bases numbered 0, after V lost 0 bases and J lost 8 bases. Germline CDR1 LGHDT, CDR2 YNNKEL (reference sequence).

The chain is built from TRBV4-3 and TRBJ2-2; TRBD1 agrees at 7 bases. CDR1 and CDR2 (germline): LGHNA, YSLEER. J was trimmed by 5 bases and V by 0 bases; bases with no gene match: 3. The CDR3 extends over 15 amino acids. The CDR3 sequence: CASSQERGQTGELFF. The CDR3 DNA follows: TGCGCCAGCAGCCAAGAAAGGGGGCAGACCGGGGAGCTGTTTTTT.

This clone was seen only once. V gene TRBV2 combines with J gene TRBJ1-4, with TRBD1 matching 7 bases. Germline CDR1 is SNHLY and CDR2 is FYNNEI. Trimming cost V 7 bases and J 0 bases; bases outside gene matches: 8. The CDR3 spans 16 residues. CDR3 coding DNA: TGTGCCAGCATATGGGACAGATCTGCAACTAATGAAAAACTGTTTTTT. It specifies CASIWDRSATNEKLFF.

The V and J genes are TRBV21-1 and TRBJ2-7; TRBD2 was called by the table and not checked on the DNA. TRBV21-1 is reported as a pseudogene. This CDR3 region has 21 residues. CDR3 loop: CASSKDGTRRTSGSCSYEQYF. In DNA form, the CDR3 reads TGTGCCAGCAGCAAAGATGGGACACGAAGGACTAGCGGGTCTTGCTCCTACGAGCAGTACTTC.

CDR3 residues: CASSDQGSGNTIYF. The CDR3 DNA reads TGTGCCAGCAGTGACCAGGGCTCTGGAAACACCATATATTTT. The chain couples TRBV2 to TRBJ1-3; possible D gene TRBD1, 5 bases. V lost 3 bases to trimming and J lost 0 bases, with 6 bases between them. The germline V gene encodes CDR1 SNHLY and CDR2 FYNNEI. The CDR3 spans 14 residues. The complete variable domain, with remaining parts taken from reference TRBV2 and TRBJ1-3, reads EPEVTQTPSHQVTQMGQEVILRCVPISNHLYFYWYRQILGQKVEFLVSFYNNEISEKSEIFDDQFSVERPDGSNFTLKIRSTKLEDSAMYFCASSDQGSGNTIYFGEGSWLTVV.

This clone appeared a few times. In DNA, the CDR3 is TGTGCCAGCAGTTACTCGAGTCTTCAGCCCCAGCATTTT. Translating it yields CASSYSSLQPQHF. The chain links TRBV6-2 or TRBV6-3 to TRBJ1-5; no reliable D call. Germline CDR1 and CDR2: MNHEY and SVGEGT. The V end lost 0 bases, the J end lost 6 bases, and 6 bases lay between the germline ends. The CDR3 loop spans 13 amino acids.

This clone was picked up a small number of times. In nucleotides, the CDR3 is TGTGCCTGGAGTAGGGGAAATGAAAAACTGTTTTTT. This sequence encodes CAWSRGNEKLFF. The gene calls are TRBV30 and TRBJ1-4; possible D gene TRBD1, 5 bases. Germline V gene sequence: CDR1 GTSNPN, CDR2 SVGIG (reference sequence). CDR3 length: 12 residues. V shed 2 bases and J shed 5 bases, with 6 bases lying between them.

The chain uses TRBV7-2 and TRBJ2-7; 7 bases are a match to TRBD1. Germline CDR1 and CDR2: SGHTA and FQGNSA. The V and J ends lost 5 bases and 3 bases, in that order; junction bases with no gene match: 4. There are 13 residues in the CDR3. CDR3 nucleotides: TGTGCCAGCAGCCCGACAGGGCTCTACGAGCAGTACTTC. It specifies CASSPTGLYEQYF.

The chain uses TRBV7-8 and TRBJ1-4; D gene uncertain. This CDR3 spans 13 amino acids. Trimming left V 5 bases short and J 7 bases short, with 11 bases between. Germline V gene sequence: CDR1 SGHVS, CDR2 FQNEAQ. The CDR3 DNA follows: TGTGCCAGCAGCCCCCGAGATGTTGAAAAACTGTTTTTT. Residues: CASSPRDVEKLFF. The whole variable domain, remainder taken from reference TRBV7-8 and TRBJ1-4, is GAGVSQSPRYKVAKRGQDVALRCDPISGHVSLFWYQQALGQGPEFLTYFQNEAQLDKSGLPSDRFFAERPEGSVSTLKIQRTQQEDSAVYLCASSPRDVEKLFFGSGTQLSVL.